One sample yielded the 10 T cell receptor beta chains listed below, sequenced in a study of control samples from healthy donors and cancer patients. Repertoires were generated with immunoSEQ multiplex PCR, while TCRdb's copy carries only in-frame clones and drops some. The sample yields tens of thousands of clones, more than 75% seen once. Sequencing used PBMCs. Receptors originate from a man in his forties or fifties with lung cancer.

CDR3 amino acids: CASSNWQGYEQYF. CDR3 coding DNA: TGTGCCAGTAGTAATTGGCAGGGCTACGAGCAGTACTTC. The chain uses TRBV19 and TRBJ2-7, with D perhaps TRBD1 (5 bases). The germline gives CDR1 LNHDA, CDR2 SQIVND (reference sequence). CDR3 length: 13 residues. The V and J ends lost 4 bases and 3 bases respectively, with 10 bases between them.

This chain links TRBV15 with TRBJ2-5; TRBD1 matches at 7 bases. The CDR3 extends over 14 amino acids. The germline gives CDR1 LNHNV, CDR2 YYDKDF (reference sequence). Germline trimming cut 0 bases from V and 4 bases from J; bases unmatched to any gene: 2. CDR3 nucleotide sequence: TGTGCCACCAGCAGAGATTACAGGGGAGAGACCCAGTACTTC. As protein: CATSRDYRGETQYF.

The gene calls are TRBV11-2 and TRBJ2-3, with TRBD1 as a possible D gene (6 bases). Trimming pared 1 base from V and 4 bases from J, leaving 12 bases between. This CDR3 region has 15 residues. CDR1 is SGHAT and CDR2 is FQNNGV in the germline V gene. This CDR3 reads CASSLAGDRADTQYF. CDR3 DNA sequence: TGTGCCAGCAGCTTAGCAGGGGATCGCGCAGATACGCAGTATTTT.

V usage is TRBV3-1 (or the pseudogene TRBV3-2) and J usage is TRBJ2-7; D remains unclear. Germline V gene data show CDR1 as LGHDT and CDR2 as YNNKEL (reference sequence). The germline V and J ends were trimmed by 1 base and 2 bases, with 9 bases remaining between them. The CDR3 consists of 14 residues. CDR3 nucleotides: TGTGCCAGCAGCCAAGGGAACTTAGCCTACGAGCAGTACTTC. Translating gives CASSQGNLAYEQYF.

The CDR3 is CASSTGIMNTEAFF. For the CDR3, the DNA is TGTGCCAGCAGCACAGGGATTATGAACACTGAAGCTTTCTTT. V gene TRBV7-9 combines with J gene TRBJ1-1; D perhaps matches TRBD1 (6 bases). This CDR3 spans 14 amino acids. The V end was cut by 5 bases, the J end by 0 bases, with 10 bases between. CDR1 is SEHNR and CDR2 is FQNEAQ in the germline V gene (reference sequence).

In DNA, the CDR3 is TGTGCCAGCTCACCACCGGGGAGGGCCCACGAGCAGTACTTC. It specifies CASSPPGRAHEQYF. The genes are TRBV18 and TRBJ2-7, with TRBD2 matching over 7 bases. The J segment lost 5 bases and the V segment lost 0 bases, leaving 4 bases of the junction unmatched. The CDR3 has 14 residues. CDR1 and CDR2 (germline): KGHSH, LQKENI. The variable domain in full, with the rest retrieved from reference TRBV18 and TRBJ2-7, is NAGVMQNPRHLVRRRGQEARLRCSPMKGHSHVYWYRQLPEEGLKFMVYLQKENIIDESGMPKERFSAEFPKEGPSILRIQQVVRGDSAAYFCASSPPGRAHEQYFGPGTRLTVT.

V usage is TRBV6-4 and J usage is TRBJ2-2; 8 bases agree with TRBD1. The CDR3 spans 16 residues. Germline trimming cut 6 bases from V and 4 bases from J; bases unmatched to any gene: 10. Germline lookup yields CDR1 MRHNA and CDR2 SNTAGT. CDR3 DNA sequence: TGTGCCAGCAGCTCACCGGGCAGGGGGCTCACCGGGGAGCTGTTTTTT. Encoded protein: CASSSPGRGLTGELFF.

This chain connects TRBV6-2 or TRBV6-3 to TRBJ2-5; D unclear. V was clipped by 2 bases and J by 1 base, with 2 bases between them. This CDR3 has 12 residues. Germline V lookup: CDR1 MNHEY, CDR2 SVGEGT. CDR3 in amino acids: CASSYAQETQYF. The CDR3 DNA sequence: TGTGCCAGCAGTTACGCCCAAGAGACCCAGTACTTC.

CDR3 in DNA: TGTGCCATCAGCTCCGGGGGGAATGAGCAGTTCTTC. Translation gives CAISSGGNEQFF. The J gene is TRBJ2-1, the V gene TRBV10-3; 7 bases are a match to TRBD2. The V segment lost 6 bases and the J segment 7 bases; nucleotides outside the gene matches: 3. The CDR3 loop spans 12 amino acids. The germline V gene encodes CDR1 ENHRY and CDR2 SYGVKD.

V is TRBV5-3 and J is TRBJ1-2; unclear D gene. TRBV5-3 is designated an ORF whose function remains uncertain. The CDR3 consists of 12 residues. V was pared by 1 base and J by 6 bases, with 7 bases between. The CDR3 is CARSLWSHGYTF. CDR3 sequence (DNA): TGTGCCAGAAGCTTGTGGAGCCATGGCTACACCTTC.